These 4 T cell receptor beta chains came from one sample sequenced in a study of cytomegalovirus exposure and HLA in healthy donors. 60 Vbeta and 13 Jbeta primers were used in PCR. Produced via immunoSEQ multiplex PCR; TCRdb's table is partial and in-frame only. The sample shows fewer than 200,000 clones, more than 70% of them seen only once. The sample taken for sequencing was PBMCs. The receptors were gathered from a male donor in good health and CMV-seronegative.

The genes are TRBV11-2 and TRBJ2-1, with TRBD1 matching 8 bases. The ends lost 3 bases at V and 6 bases at J; junction bases unmatched: 1. The CDR3 is made up of 13 amino acids. CDR1 is SGHAT, CDR2 FQNNGV, per germline. The chain's CDR3 is CASSFGQGNEQFF. The DNA of the CDR3 is TGTGCCAGCAGCTTCGGACAGGGCAATGAGCAGTTCTTC.

The sample holds a few counts of this clone. V and J are TRBV7-9 and TRBJ1-1, with 8 bases aligning to TRBD1. Germline CDR1 SEHNR, CDR2 FQNEAQ (reference sequence). This CDR3 spans 16 amino acids. Trimming at V came to 5 bases and at J to 4 bases, leaving 12 bases not matched to a gene. The DNA for the CDR3 is TGTGCCAGCAGCACCGCCTCAGGGGGCTGGGGCACTGAAGCTTTCTTT. It yields the protein CASSTASGGWGTEAFF.

The chain combines TRBV9 with TRBJ1-1, with D perhaps TRBD1 (5 bases). The CDR3 is 14 amino acids. The germline gives CDR1 SGDLS, CDR2 YYNGEE. Trimming took off 0 bases at V and 5 bases at J, with 11 bases between the two ends. This CDR3 reads CASSVVSTGTEAFF. In DNA, the CDR3 is TGTGCCAGCAGCGTAGTATCAACAGGTACTGAAGCTTTCTTT.

The genes are TRBV7-9 and TRBJ2-1; 12 nucleotides line up with TRBD2. The CDR3 extends over 18 amino acids. CDR1 is SEHNR, CDR2 FQNEAQ, per germline (reference sequence). The V segment lost 2 bases and the J segment 2 bases; nucleotides outside the gene matches: 7. The CDR3 bases are TGTGCCAGCAGCTTACCCCCGACTAGCGGGAGCACCTACAATGAGCAGTTCTTC. Translating it yields CASSLPPTSGSTYNEQFF.